What follows describes a single T cell receptor beta chain. The sample originates from a study of blood T cell repertoires in COVID-19. Study at large: The samples span acute and convalescent COVID-19 from the United States, Italy and Spain. PBMCs, B-cell-depleted T cells, or T cells provided the cDNA or gDNA that made up the material.

The authors' processing: Reference gene primer amplification in the assay estimated nucleated cell counts. Generated by immunoSEQ multiplex PCR, the TCRdb table keeps only in-frame clones and is missing some. The D gene and trimming were derived from the DNA, and the V and J assignments and clone size from that table. This repertoire shows fewer than 85,000 clones, 82% found once; its top ten account for around 4.5%. The germline V and J ends were trimmed by 4 bases and 2 bases, with 11 bases remaining between them. The CDR3 runs to 14 residues. CDR1 is SGHAT and CDR2 is FQNNGV in the germline V gene.

The V call is TRBV11-2, the J call TRBJ1-2, with D uncertain. The sequenced material came from peripheral blood. The receptor was isolated from a woman aged 60-75 years with acute or convalescent COVID-19. CDR3 in amino acids: CASSSAISNYGYTF. The CDR3 DNA reads as TGTGCCAGCAGCTCTGCTATAAGCAACTATGGCTACACCTTC.